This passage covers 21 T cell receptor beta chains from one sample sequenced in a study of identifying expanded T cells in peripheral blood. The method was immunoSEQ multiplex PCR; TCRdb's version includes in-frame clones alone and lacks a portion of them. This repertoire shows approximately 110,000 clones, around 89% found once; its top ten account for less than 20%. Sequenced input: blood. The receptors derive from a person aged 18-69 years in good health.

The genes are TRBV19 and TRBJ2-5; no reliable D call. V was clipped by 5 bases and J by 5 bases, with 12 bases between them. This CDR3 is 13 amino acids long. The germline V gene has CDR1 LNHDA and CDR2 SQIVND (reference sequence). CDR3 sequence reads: CASSHYALETQYF. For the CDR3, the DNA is TGTGCCAGTAGTCATTACGCCCTGGAGACCCAGTACTTC.

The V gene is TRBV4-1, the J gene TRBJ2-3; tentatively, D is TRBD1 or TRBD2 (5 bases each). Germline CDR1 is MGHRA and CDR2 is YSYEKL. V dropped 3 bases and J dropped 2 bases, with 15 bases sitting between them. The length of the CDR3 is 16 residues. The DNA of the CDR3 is TGCGCCAGCAGCCACCCCCGGGAACAGGCCACAGATACGCAGTATTTT. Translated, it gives CASSHPREQATDTQYF.

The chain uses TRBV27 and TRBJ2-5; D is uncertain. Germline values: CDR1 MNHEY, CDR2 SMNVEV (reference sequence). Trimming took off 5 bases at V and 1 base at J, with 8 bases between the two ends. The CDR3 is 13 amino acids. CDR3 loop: CASSRRPQETQYF. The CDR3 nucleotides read TGTGCCAGCAGTAGGCGGCCCCAAGAGACCCAGTACTTC.

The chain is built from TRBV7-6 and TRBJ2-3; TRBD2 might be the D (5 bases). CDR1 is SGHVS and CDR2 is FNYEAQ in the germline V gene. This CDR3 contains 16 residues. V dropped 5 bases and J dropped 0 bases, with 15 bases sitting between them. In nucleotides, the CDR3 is TGTGCCAGCAGCCCCAAGGCGGGTATGAGCACAGATACGCAGTATTTT. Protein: CASSPKAGMSTDTQYF.

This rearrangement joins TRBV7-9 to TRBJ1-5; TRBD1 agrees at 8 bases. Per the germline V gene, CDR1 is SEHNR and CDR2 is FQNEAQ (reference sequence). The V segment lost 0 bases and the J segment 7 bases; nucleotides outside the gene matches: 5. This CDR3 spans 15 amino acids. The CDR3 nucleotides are TGTGCCAGCAGCTTAGCTGGACAGGGCGGGCAGCCCCAGCATTTT. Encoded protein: CASSLAGQGGQPQHF.

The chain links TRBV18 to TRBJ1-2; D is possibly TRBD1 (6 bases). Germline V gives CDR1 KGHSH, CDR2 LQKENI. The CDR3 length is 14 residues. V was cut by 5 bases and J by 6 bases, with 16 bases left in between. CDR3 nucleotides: TGTGCCAGCTCAACGAGGACAGCGCAGAATGGCTACACCTTC. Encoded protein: CASSTRTAQNGYTF.

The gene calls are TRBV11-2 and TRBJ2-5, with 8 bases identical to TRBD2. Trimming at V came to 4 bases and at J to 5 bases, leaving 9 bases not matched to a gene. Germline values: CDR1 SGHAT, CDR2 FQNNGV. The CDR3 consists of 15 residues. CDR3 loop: CASSSERGGGETQYF. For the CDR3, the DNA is TGTGCCAGCAGCTCCGAACGGGGGGGCGGGGAGACCCAGTACTTC.

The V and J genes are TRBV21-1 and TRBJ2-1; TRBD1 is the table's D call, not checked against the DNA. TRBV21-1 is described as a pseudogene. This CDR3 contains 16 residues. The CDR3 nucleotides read TGTGCCAGCAGCACTGGAACAGGGCCCGATCACAATGAGCAGTTCTTC. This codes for CASSTGTGPDHNEQFF.

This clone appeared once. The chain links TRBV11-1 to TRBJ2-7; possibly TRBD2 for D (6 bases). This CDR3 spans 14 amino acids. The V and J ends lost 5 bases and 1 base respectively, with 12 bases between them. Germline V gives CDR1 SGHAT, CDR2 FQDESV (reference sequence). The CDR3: CASSGGTVSYEQYF. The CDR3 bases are TGTGCCAGCAGCGGGGGGACGGTATCCTACGAGCAGTACTTC.

CDR3 DNA sequence: TGCGCCAGCAGGTCGAGGGACGCCTCCTACGAGCAGTACTTC. This encodes CASRSRDASYEQYF. The chain uses TRBV23-1 and TRBJ2-7; either TRBD1 or TRBD2 may fit D (5 bases each). TRBV23-1 is flagged as an ORF with uncertain function. The V end was cut by 6 bases, the J end by 0 bases, with 12 bases between. CDR3 length equals 14 residues.

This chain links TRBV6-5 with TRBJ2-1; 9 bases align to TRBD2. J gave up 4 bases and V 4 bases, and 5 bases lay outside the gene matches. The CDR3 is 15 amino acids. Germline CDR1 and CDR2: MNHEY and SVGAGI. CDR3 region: CASSSGLAGYNEQFF. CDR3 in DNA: TGTGCCAGCAGTTCCGGGCTAGCGGGGTACAATGAGCAGTTCTTC.

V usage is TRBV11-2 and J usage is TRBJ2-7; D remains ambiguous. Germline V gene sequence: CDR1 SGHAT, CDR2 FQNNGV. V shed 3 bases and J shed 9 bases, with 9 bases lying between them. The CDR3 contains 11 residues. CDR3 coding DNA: TGTGCCAGCAGCTTCTCCCGAGGGCAGTACTTC. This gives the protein CASSFSRGQYF.

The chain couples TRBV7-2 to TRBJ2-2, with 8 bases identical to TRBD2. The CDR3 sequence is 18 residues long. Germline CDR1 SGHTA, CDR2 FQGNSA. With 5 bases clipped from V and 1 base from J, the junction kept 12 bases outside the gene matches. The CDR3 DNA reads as TGTGCCAGCAGCCCCCGTACCCGCAGCGGGGGGAACACCGGGGAGCTGTTTTTT. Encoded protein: CASSPRTRSGGNTGELFF.

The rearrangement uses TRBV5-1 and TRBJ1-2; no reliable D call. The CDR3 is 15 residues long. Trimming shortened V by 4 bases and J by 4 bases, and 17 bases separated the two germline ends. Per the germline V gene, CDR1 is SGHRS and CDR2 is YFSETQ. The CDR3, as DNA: TGCGCCAGCAGCACCGCCCCGACGGATGTCTATGGCTACACCTTC. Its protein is CASSTAPTDVYGYTF.

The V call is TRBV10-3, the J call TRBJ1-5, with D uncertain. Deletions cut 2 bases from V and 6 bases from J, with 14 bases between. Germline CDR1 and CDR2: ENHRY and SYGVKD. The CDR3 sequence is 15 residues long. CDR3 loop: CAISETRDDSQPQHF. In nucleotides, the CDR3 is TGTGCCATCAGTGAGACAAGGGATGATAGTCAGCCCCAGCATTTT.

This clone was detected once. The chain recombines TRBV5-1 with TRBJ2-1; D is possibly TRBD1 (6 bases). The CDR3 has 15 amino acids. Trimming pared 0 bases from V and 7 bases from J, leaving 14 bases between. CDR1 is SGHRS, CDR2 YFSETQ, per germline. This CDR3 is CASSLAGGGLNEQFF. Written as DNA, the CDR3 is TGCGCCAGCAGCTTGGCTGGGGGCGGGTTGAATGAGCAGTTCTTC.

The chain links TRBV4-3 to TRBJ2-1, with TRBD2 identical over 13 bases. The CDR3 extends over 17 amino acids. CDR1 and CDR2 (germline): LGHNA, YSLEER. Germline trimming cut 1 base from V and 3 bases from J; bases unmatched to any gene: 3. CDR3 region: CASSQGGLAGDYNEQFF. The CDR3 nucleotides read TGCGCCAGCAGCCAAGGAGGACTAGCGGGGGACTACAATGAGCAGTTCTTC.

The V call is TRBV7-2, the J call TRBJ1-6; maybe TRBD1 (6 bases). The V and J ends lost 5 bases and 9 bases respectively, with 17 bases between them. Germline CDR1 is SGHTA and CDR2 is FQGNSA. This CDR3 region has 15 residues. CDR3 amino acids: CASSPQSGGGSPLHF. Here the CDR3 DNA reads TGTGCCAGCAGCCCCCAGTCGGGGGGCGGTTCACCCCTCCACTTT.

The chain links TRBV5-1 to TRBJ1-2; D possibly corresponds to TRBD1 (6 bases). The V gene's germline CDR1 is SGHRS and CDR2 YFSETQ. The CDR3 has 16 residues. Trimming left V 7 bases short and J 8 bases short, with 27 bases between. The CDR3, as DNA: TGCGCCAGCGGGGCCGGATCGACCGGGACAACAAGGGGCTACACCTTC. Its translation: CASGAGSTGTTRGYTF.

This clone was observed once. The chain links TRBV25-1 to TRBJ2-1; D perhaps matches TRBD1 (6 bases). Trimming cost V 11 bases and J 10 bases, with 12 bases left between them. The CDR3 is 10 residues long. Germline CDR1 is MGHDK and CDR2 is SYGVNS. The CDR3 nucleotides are TGTGCCGTCACAGGGAAAGAGCAGTTCTTC. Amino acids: CAVTGKEQFF.

CDR3 sequence (DNA): TGTGCAAGTCGCTACCGCGGGGATAGCAATCAGCCCCAGCATTTT. This encodes CASRYRGDSNQPQHF. The chain couples TRBV12-2 to TRBJ1-5. TRBV12-2 is a documented pseudogene. This CDR3 is built from 15 residues.